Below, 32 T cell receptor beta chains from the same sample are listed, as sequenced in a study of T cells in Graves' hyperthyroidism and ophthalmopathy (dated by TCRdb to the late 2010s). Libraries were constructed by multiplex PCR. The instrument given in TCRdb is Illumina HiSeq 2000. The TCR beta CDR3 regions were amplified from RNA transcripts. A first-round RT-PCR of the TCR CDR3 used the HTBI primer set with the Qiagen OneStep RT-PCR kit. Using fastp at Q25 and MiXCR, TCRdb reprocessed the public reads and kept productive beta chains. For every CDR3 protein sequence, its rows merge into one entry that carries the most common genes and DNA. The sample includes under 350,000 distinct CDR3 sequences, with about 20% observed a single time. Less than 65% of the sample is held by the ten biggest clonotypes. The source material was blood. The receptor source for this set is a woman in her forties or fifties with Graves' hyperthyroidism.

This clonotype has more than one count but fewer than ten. CDR3 DNA sequence: TGTGCCAGTAGTATTCTGGATTTGGACAGCCTAGCTAACTATGGCTACACCTTC. Translating gives CASSILDLDSLANYGYTF. The chain employs TRBV19 and TRBJ1-2; TRBD1 might be the D (6 bases). Trimming took off 3 bases at V and 0 bases at J, with 20 bases between the two ends. Germline V lookup: CDR1 LNHDA, CDR2 SQIVND (reference sequence). CDR3 length equals 18 residues.

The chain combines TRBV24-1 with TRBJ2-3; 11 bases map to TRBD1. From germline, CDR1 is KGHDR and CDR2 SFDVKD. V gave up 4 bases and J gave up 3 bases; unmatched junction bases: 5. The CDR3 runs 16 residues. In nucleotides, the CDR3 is TGTGCCACCAGTGAAACGGGACAGGGGGATACAGATACGCAGTATTTT. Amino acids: CATSETGQGDTDTQYF.

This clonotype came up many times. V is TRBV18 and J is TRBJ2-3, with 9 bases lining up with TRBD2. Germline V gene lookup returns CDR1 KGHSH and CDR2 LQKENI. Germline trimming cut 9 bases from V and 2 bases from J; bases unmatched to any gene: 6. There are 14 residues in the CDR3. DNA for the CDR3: TGTGCCAGTAGGACTAGCGAACTCACAGATACGCAGTATTTT. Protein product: CASRTSELTDTQYF.

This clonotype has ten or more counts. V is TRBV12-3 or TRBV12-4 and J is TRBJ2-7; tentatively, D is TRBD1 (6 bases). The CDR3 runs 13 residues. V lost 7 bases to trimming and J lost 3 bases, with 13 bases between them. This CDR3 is CASTLGQNYEQYF. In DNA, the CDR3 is TGTGCCAGCACCCTTGGACAGAACTACGAGCAGTACTTC.

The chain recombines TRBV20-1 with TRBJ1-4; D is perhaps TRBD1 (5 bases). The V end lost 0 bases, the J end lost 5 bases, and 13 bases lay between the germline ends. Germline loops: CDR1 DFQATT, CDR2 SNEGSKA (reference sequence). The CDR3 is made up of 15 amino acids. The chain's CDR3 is CSARDPTAPNEKLFF. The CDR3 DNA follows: TGCAGTGCTAGAGATCCGACAGCCCCAAATGAAAAACTGTTTTTT.

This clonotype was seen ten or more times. The CDR3 here is CASSLAFRGRFETQYF. DNA of the CDR3: TGTGCCAGCAGCTTAGCATTCAGGGGGAGGTTCGAGACCCAGTACTTC. The chain has TRBV11-2 and TRBJ2-5; a weak D match, TRBD1 (7 bases). The germline CDR1 and CDR2 sequences are SGHAT and FQNNGV. The CDR3 has 16 residues. Trimming removed 1 base at V and 5 bases at J, with 17 bases between.

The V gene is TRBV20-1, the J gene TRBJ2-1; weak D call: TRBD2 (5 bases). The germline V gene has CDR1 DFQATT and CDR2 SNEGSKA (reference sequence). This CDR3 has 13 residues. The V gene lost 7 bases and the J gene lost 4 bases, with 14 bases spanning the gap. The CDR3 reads CSVMTTRYNEQFF. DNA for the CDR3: TGCAGTGTGATGACTACCCGTTACAATGAGCAGTTCTTC.

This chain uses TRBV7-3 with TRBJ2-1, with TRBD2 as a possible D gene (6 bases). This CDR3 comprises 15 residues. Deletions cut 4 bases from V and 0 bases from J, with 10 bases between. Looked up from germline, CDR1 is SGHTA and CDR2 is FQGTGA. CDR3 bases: TGTGCCAGCAGCTCCGCGGGGAACTCCTACAATGAGCAGTTCTTC. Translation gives CASSSAGNSYNEQFF.

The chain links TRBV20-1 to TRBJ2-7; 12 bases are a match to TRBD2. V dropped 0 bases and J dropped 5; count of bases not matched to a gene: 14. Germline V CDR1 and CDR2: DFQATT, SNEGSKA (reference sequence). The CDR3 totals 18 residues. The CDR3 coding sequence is TGCAGTGCTAGAGACACCGCCGGGACTAGCGGGCGGCTCCACGAGCAGTACTTC. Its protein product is CSARDTAGTSGRLHEQYF.

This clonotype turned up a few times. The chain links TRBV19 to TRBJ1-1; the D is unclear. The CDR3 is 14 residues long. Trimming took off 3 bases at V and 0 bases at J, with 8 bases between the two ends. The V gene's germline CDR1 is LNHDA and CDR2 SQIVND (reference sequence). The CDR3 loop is CASSMNGMNTEAFF. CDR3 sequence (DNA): TGTGCCAGTAGTATGAACGGTATGAACACTGAAGCTTTCTTT.

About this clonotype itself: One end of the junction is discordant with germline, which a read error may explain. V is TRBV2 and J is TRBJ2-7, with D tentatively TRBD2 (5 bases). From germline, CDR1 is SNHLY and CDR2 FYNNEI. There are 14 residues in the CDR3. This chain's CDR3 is CASSVREISSEQYF. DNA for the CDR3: TGTGCCAGCAGTGTCCGGGAAATCTCCTCCGAGCAGTACTTC.

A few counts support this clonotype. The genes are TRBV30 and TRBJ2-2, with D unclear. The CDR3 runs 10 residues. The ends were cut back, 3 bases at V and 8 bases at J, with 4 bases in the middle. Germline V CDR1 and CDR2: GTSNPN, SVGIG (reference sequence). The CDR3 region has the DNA TGTGCCTGGAGCACGGGGGAGCTGTTTTTT. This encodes CAWSTGELFF.

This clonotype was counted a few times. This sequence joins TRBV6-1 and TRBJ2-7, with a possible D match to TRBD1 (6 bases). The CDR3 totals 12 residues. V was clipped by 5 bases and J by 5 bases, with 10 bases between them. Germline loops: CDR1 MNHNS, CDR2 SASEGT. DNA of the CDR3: TGTGCCAGCAGTACAGGGCGCCACGAGCAGTACTTC. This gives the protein CASSTGRHEQYF.

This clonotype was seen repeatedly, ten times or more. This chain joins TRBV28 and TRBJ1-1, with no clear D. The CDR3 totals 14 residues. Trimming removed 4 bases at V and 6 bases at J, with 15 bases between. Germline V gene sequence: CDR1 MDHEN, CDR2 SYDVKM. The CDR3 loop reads CASSSPWKEPEAFF. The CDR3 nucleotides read TGTGCCAGCAGTTCCCCCTGGAAGGAGCCTGAAGCTTTCTTT.

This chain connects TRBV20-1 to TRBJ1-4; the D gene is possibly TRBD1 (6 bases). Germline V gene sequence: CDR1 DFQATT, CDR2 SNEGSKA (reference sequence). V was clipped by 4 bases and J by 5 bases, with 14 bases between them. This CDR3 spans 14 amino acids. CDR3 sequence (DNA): TGCAGTGCTAAAATAGGGGGACAAAATGAAAAACTGTTTTTT. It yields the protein CSAKIGGQNEKLFF.

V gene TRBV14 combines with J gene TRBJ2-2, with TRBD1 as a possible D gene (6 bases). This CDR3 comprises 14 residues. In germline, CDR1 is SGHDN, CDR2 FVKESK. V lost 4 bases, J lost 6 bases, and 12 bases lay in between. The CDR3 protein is CASSLPQGPGELFF. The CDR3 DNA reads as TGTGCCAGCAGCCTTCCACAGGGTCCCGGGGAGCTGTTTTTT.

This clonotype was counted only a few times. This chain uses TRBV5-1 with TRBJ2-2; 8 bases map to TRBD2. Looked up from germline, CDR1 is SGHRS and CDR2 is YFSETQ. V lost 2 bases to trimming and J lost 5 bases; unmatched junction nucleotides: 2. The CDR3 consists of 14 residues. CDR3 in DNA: TGCGCCAGCAGCTTAGCGGGAGAGACCGGGGAGCTGTTTTTT. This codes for CASSLAGETGELFF.

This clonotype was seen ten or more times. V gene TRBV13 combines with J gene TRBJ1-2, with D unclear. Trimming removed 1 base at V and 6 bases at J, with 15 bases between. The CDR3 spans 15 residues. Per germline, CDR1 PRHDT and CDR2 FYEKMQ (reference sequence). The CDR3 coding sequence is TGTGCCAGCAGCTTAGAAGATAGGTTGGCCGATGGCTACACCTTC. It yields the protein CASSLEDRLADGYTF.

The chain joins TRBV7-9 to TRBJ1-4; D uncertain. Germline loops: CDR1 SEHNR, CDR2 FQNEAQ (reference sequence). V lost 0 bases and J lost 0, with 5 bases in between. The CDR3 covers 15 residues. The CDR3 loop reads CASSLAQPTNEKLFF. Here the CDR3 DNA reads TGTGCCAGCAGCTTAGCCCAGCCAACTAATGAAAAACTGTTTTTT.

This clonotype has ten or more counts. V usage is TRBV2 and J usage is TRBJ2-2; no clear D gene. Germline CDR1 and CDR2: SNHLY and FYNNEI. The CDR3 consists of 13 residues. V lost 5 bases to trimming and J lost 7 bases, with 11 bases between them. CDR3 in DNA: TGTGCCAGCAGTCACGGATCGGACGGGGAGCTGTTTTTT. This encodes CASSHGSDGELFF. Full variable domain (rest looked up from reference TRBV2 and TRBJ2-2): EPEVTQTPSHQVTQMGQEVILRCVPISNHLYFYWYRQILGQKVEFLVSFYNNEISEKSEIFDDQFSVERPDGSNFTLKIRSTKLEDSAMYFCASSHGSDGELFFGEGSRLTVL.

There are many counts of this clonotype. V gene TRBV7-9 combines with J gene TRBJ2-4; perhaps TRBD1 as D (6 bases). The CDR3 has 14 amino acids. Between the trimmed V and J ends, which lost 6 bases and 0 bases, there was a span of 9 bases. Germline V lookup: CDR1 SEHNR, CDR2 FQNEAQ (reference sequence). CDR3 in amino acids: CASSSQGAKNIQYF. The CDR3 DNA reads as TGTGCCAGCAGTTCACAGGGAGCCAAAAACATTCAGTACTTC.

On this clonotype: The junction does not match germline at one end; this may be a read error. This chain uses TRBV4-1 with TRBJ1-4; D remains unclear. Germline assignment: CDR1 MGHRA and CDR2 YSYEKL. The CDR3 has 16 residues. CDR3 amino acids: CASSQERIATNEKLFF. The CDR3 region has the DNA TGTGCCAGCAGCCAAGAGCGGATTGCAACTAATGAAAAACTGTTTTTT.

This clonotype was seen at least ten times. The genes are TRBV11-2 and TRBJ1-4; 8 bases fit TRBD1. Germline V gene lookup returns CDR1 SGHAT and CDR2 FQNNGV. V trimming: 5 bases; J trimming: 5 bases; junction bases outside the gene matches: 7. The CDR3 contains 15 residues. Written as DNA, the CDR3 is TGTGCCAGCAGCGGCTTCCGGGACAGGAATGAAAAACTGTTTTTT. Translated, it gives CASSGFRDRNEKLFF.

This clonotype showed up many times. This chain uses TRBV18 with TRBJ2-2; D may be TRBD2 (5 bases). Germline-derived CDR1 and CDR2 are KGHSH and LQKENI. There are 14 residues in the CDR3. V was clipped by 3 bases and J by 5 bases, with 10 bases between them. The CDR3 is CASSPPGSTGELFF. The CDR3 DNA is TGTGCCAGCTCACCCCCGGGATCAACCGGGGAGCTGTTTTTT.

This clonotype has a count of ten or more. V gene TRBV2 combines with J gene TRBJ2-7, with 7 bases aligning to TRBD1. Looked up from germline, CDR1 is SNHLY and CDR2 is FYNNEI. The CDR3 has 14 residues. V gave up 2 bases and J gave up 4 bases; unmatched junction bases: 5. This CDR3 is CASSETGASYEQYF. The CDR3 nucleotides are TGTGCCAGCAGTGAAACAGGGGCATCTTACGAGCAGTACTTC.

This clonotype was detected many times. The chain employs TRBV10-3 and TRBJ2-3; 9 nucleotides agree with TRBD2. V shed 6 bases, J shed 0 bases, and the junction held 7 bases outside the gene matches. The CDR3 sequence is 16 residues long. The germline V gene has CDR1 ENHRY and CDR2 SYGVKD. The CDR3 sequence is CAIRPGTSTSTDTQYF. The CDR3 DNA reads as TGTGCCATCAGGCCCGGGACTAGCACGAGCACAGATACGCAGTATTTT.

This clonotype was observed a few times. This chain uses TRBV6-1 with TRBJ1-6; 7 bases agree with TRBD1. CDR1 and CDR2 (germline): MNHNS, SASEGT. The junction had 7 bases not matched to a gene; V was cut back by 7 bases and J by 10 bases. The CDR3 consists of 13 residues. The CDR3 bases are TGTGCCAGCACCCAACTGACAGGGTCACCCCTCCACTTT. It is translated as CASTQLTGSPLHF.

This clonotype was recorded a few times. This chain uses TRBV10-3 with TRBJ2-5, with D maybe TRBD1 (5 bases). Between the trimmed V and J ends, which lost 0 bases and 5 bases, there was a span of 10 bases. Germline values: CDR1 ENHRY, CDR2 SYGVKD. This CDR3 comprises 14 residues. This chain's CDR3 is CAISESDSPETQYF. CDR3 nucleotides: TGTGCCATCAGTGAGTCAGACAGCCCTGAGACCCAGTACTTC.

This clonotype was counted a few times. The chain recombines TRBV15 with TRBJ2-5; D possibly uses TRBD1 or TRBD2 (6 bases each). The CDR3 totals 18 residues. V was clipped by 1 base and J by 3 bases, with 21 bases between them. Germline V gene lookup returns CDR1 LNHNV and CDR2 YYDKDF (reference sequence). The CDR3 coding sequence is TGTGCCACCAGCAGAGGCTGGGGAGGAGACAGGACCGAAGAGACCCAGTACTTC. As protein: CATSRGWGGDRTEETQYF.

The CDR3 protein is CASGGDETQYF. The CDR3 nucleotides are TGTGCCAGCGGCGGCGATGAGACCCAGTACTTC. The V call is TRBV7-9, the J call TRBJ2-5; unclear D gene. The CDR3 spans 11 residues. CDR1 SEHNR and CDR2 FQNEAQ come from the germline V gene (reference sequence). The V end lost 8 bases, the J end lost 5 bases, and 9 bases lay between the germline ends.

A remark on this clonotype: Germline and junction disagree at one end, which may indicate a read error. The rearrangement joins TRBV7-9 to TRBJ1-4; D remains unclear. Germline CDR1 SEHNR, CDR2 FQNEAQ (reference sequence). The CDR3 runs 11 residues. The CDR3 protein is CAGSWKEKLFF. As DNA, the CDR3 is TGTGCCGGCAGCTGGAAGGAAAAACTGTTTTTT.

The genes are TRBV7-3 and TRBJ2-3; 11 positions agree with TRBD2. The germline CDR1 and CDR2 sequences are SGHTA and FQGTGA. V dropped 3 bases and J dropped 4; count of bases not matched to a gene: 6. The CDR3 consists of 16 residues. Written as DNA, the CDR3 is TGTGCCAGCAGCTTCGGTAGCGGGGGGGCTTCAGATACGCAGTATTTT. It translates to CASSFGSGGASDTQYF.